The 22 T cell receptor beta chains below come from one sample, sequenced in a study of tumor and adjacent non-tumor tissue in lung cancer. TCRbeta libraries were built with three rounds of nested PCR, modified from ARM-PCR. Each CDR3 protein gets one entry after TCRdb re-called the multiplex PCR reads with MiXCR. The sample gives 50,000 or so distinct CDR3 sequences, 74% of which show up once; around 25% is in the top ten. No cell sorting was done before RNA was extracted from the tissue. The normal lung tissue was taken more than 3 cm from the tumor edge. The sample taken for sequencing was distant non-tumor lung tissue. The receptor source for this set is a woman aged 55 to 70 with non-small cell lung cancer.

A note on this clonotype: The junction departs from the called germline gene at one end, perhaps through a read error. The rearrangement joins TRBV29-1 to TRBJ2-7, with TRBD1 matching 9 bases. The CDR3 consists of 14 residues. Germline-derived CDR1 and CDR2 are SQVTM and ANQGSEA. CDR3 protein: CGVERSGTGSAQCF. DNA for the CDR3: TGCGGCGTTGAACGCTCGGGGACAGGGAGCGCGCAGTGCTTC.

The chain carries TRBV28 and TRBJ1-5, with 8 bases that match TRBD1. The CDR3 has 18 residues. Germline CDR1 is MDHEN and CDR2 is SYDVKM. V was pared by 7 bases and J by 0 bases, with 14 bases of the junction left unmatched. The CDR3: CASISSDRVVYSNQPQHF. As DNA, the CDR3 is TGTGCCAGCATCTCCTCGGACAGGGTGGTGTATAGCAATCAGCCCCAGCATTTT. The entire variable domain, with the rest obtained from reference TRBV28 and TRBJ1-5, is as follows: DVKVTQSSRYLVKRTGEKVFLECVQDMDHENMFWYRQDPGLGLRLIYFSYDVKMKEKGDIPEGYSVSREKKERFSLILESASTNQTSMYLCASISSDRVVYSNQPQHFGDGTRLSIL.

Details on this clonotype: The junction differs from germline at one of its ends, possibly a read error. V usage is TRBV11-2 and J usage is TRBJ2-1; TRBD2 agrees at 10 bases. This CDR3 contains 15 residues. CDR1 and CDR2 from the germline V gene are SGHAT and FQNNGV. DNA for the CDR3: TGTGCCAGCAGCTTAGTTAGCGGGAGGATAAATGAGCAGTTCTTT. It codes for CASSLVSGRINEQFF.

On this clonotype: Here the CDR3 omits its conserved ending phenylalanine or tryptophan, so a read error is the likely source. The chain has TRBV10-1 and TRBJ2-3; tentative D call: TRBD1 (5 bases). The V gene lost 6 bases and the J gene lost 2 bases, with 18 bases spanning the gap. The germline CDR1 and CDR2 sequences are WNHNN and SYGVQD (reference sequence). This CDR3 comprises 16 residues. CDR3 nucleotides: TGCGCCAGCAGGGCCCTCGGCAGGGCTATCACAGATACGCAGTATCTT. Translated, it gives CASRALGRAITDTQYL.

As concerns this clonotype: One junction end does not reproduce the germline sequence, and a read error may be involved. This chain uses TRBV29-1 with TRBJ2-5; TRBD1 is a possible D gene (5 bases). The CDR3 runs 13 residues. Germline lookup yields CDR1 SQVTM and CDR2 ANQGSEA. For the CDR3, the DNA is TGCAGCGTGGAACAGGTTCGGCAAGAAACCCAGTACTTC. This encodes CSVEQVRQETQYF.

About this clonotype itself: An end of the junction does not agree with germline; a read error may underlie this. The chain recombines TRBV11-2 with TRBJ2-5; 10 nucleotides match TRBD1. The CDR3 runs to 15 residues. Germline CDR1 SGHAT, CDR2 FQNNGV. The DNA for the CDR3 is TGTGTCAGCAGCTCGACAGGGACAGGGGACGGGATTCAGTACTTC. Translation: CVSSSTGTGDGIQYF.

This clonotype was seen repeatedly, ten times or more. This may come from a read error, since a much larger clone is one base off. The rearrangement joins TRBV11-3 to TRBJ2-5; a weak D match, TRBD1 (6 bases). This CDR3 spans 12 amino acids. CDR1 SGHNT and CDR2 YENEEA come from the germline V gene. CDR3 residues: CASGGQQETQCF. The CDR3 DNA sequence: TGTGCCAGCGGCGGACAGCAAGAGACCCAGTGCTTC.

Remarks on this clonotype: One end of the junction is discordant with germline, which a read error may explain. CDR3 DNA sequence: TGTACCAGCACGATCATAGCCGGGTCACACTCCTACAATGAGCAGTTCTTT. It codes for CTSTIIAGSHSYNEQFF. The chain carries TRBV6-7 and TRBJ2-1; D is unclear. Being an ORF, TRBV6-7 has a function that is uncertain. This CDR3 contains 17 residues.

In the case of this clonotype: A read error is possible here, since a much larger clone lies one base away. The CDR3 reads CASRQPMNTEAFF. In DNA form, the CDR3 reads TGTGCCAGCAGACAGCCGATGAACACTGAAGCTTTCTTT. The rearrangement joins TRBV28 to TRBJ1-1; D unresolved. CDR3 length equals 13 residues. The V gene lost 6 bases and the J gene lost 0 bases, with 8 bases spanning the gap. Per germline, CDR1 MDHEN and CDR2 SYDVKM.

Comment on this clonotype: At one of its ends the junction is not consistent with the germline gene, which may arise from a read error. The V and J genes are TRBV6-1 and TRBJ2-7; TRBD1 aligns across 7 bases. Germline CDR1 reads MNHNS; CDR2 reads SASEGT. The CDR3 totals 15 residues. The CDR3 protein is CVSNRGTDPSYEQYF. The CDR3 DNA is TGTGTCAGCAACCGAGGGACAGATCCTTCGTACGAGCAGTACTTC.

Details on this clonotype: A much larger clone lies one base from this, so it may be a read error. V and J are TRBV27 and TRBJ2-3; D call uncertain. Germline V CDR1 and CDR2: MNHEY, SMNVEV (reference sequence). V lost 10 bases to trimming and J lost 1 base, with 15 bases between them. This CDR3 comprises 14 residues. The CDR3 DNA reads TGTGCCACCCAACGGGCCGAAGGCACAGATACGCAGTATTTT. Its translation is CATQRAEGTDTQYF.

Details on this clonotype: An end of the junction does not agree with germline; a read error may underlie this. The chain is built from TRBV6-5 and TRBJ1-1; 7 bases match TRBD1. Germline V CDR1 and CDR2: MNHEY, SVGAGI. CDR3 length: 11 amino acids. Here the CDR3 DNA reads TGTGCCACCATTTCCGGGACAGAAGCTTTCTTC. Translating it yields CATISGTEAFF.

To note about this clonotype: The CDR3 ends on some other residue instead of the conserved phenylalanine or tryptophan, so this is likely a read error. The genes are TRBV6-2 or TRBV6-3 and TRBJ2-7, with D possibly matching TRBD2 (6 bases). Germline V gene lookup returns CDR1 MNHEY and CDR2 SVGEGT. The CDR3 covers 15 residues. The CDR3, as DNA: TGTACCAGCAGCACCCTAGCGAGTCGTTCCTACGAGCAGTACTCC. Amino acid sequence: CTSSTLASRSYEQYS.

The chain links TRBV4-2 to TRBJ2-5; possible D gene TRBD2, 6 bases. This CDR3 is 15 amino acids long. The ends were cut back, 1 base at V and 5 bases at J, with 14 bases in the middle. The germline V gene has CDR1 LGHNA and CDR2 YNFKEQ. The CDR3 spells CASSQVSGGWETQYF. The CDR3 coding sequence is TGTGCCAGCAGCCAAGTGTCCGGGGGTTGGGAGACCCAGTACTTC.

In its sample, this clonotype was seen once. The junction shows a germline mismatch at one end, possibly a read error. The chain combines TRBV28 with TRBJ1-2; D is unclear. This CDR3 has 15 residues. CDR1 and CDR2 (germline): MDHEN, SYDVKM. This CDR3 is CASRLTVRAPGGYTF. CDR3 nucleotide sequence: TGTGCCAGCAGACTCACCGTTAGGGCCCCGGGAGGCTACACCTTT.

This clonotype occurred a few times. J is TRBJ2-1 and V is TRBV4-1; D perhaps matches TRBD1 (6 bases). Per the germline V gene, CDR1 is MGHRA and CDR2 is YSYEKL. The germline V and J ends were trimmed by 1 base and 9 bases, with 16 bases remaining between them. CDR3 length: 15 amino acids. CDR3 DNA: TGCGCCAGCAGCCAAGTTTCAGGGGTCTATATTGAGCAGTTCTTC. It codes for CASSQVSGVYIEQFF.

This clonotype is classed as medium-sized (0.01 to 0.1%). J is TRBJ2-1 and V is TRBV5-5; 7 bases agree with TRBD1. With V trimmed by 0 bases and J by 0 bases, 3 bases remained unmatched. Germline loops: CDR1 SGHKS, CDR2 YYEKEE (reference sequence). The CDR3 consists of 16 residues. The CDR3 DNA is TGTGCCAGCAGCTTGGGTCCAGGGGGCTCCTACAATGAGCAGTTCTTC. Translation: CASSLGPGGSYNEQFF.

This clonotype was found a few times. The CDR3, as DNA: TGCGCCAGCAGTGACCGGGCTAGCGGGAGTAGCACAGATACGCAGTATTTT. Its protein product is CASSDRASGSSTDTQYF. The chain is built from TRBV10-1 and TRBJ2-3; TRBD2 aligns across 10 bases. Germline CDR1 is WNHNN and CDR2 is SYGVQD (reference sequence). The CDR3 covers 17 residues. The junction had 6 bases not matched to a gene; V was cut back by 3 bases and J by 0 bases.

Concerning this clonotype itself: The germline gene is not matched at one end of the junction; a read error may be the cause. This chain joins TRBV10-2 and TRBJ2-3, with D possibly being TRBD1 (6 bases). The CDR3 totals 12 residues. Germline assignment: CDR1 WSHSY and CDR2 SAAADI. CDR3 sequence: CASAHRADTQYF. CDR3 bases: TGTGCCAGCGCGCACAGGGCCGATACGCAGTATTTT.

Comment on this clonotype: One end of the junction is discordant with germline, which a read error may explain. The J gene is TRBJ2-1, the V gene TRBV28; D call uncertain. CDR1 is MDHEN, CDR2 SYDVKM, per germline. This CDR3 spans 15 amino acids. Here the CDR3 DNA reads TGTGCCGGCAGTCTCCCCAGGAGCTCCTACAATGAGCAGTTGTTC. Amino acid sequence: CAGSLPRSSYNEQLF.

On this clonotype: One junction end does not reproduce the germline sequence, and a read error may be involved. The chain combines TRBV16 with TRBJ2-1; no firm D call. CDR1 KGHSY and CDR2 FQNENV come from the germline V gene. The CDR3 loop spans 13 amino acids. DNA of the CDR3: TGTACCAGCACAACTGATCTTTACGATGAGCAGTTCTTC. Translating it yields CTSTTDLYDEQFF.

The chain joins TRBV29-1 to TRBJ2-5, with D maybe TRBD2 (6 bases). Germline CDR1 SQVTM, CDR2 ANQGSEA. CDR3 length: 13 residues. This CDR3 reads CSVLGGVTETQYF. The CDR3 DNA sequence: TGCAGTGTCCTGGGGGGAGTCACAGAGACCCAGTACTTC.